This T cell receptor (beta chain) was obtained from a study of technical replicates of blood from a handful of donors. The data were produced by immunoSEQ multiplex PCR, yet TCRdb's version contains in-frame clones alone and is incomplete. The top ten hold approximately 0.15% of the sample, which has around 80,000 clones, roughly 98% seen once. Source material: T cells isolated from PBMCs. The clonotype was recovered from a human donor in good health.

The CDR3 here is CASRPDRTGELFF. CDR3 coding DNA: TGTGCCAGCAGACCTGACCGGACTGGGGAGCTGTTTTTT. This sequence joins TRBV6-5 and TRBJ2-2; a weak D match, TRBD2 (5 bases). CDR1 is MNHEY and CDR2 is SVGAGI in the germline V gene. The germline V and J ends were trimmed by 6 bases and 8 bases, with 13 bases remaining between them. This CDR3 region has 13 residues.